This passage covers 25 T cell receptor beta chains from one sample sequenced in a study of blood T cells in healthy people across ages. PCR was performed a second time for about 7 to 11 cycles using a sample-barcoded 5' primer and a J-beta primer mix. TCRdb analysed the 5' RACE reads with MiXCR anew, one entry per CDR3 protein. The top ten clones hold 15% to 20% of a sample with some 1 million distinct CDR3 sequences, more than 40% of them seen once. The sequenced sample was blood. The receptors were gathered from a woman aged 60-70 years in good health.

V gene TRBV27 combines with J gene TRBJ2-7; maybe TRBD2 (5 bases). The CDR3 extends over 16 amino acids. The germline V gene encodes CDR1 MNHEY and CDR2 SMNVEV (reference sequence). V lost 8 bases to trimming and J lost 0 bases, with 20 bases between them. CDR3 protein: CASGPGGPDLSYEQYV. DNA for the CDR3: TGTGCCAGCGGCCCTGGAGGCCCGGACCTCTCCTACGAGCAGTACGTC.

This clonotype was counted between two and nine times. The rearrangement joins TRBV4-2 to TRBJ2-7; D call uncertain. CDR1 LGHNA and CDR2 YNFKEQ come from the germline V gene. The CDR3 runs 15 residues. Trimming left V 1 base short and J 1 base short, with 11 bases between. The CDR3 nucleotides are TGTGCCAGCAGCCAAGGGGGTGGGGATTCCTACGAGCAGTACTTC. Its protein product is CASSQGGGDSYEQYF.

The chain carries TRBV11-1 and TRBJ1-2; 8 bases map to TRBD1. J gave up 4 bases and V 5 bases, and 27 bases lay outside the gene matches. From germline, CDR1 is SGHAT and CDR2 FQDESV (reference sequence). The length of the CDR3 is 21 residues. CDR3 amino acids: CASSKTTPGQAENRAFYGYTF. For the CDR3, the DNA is TGTGCCAGCAGCAAGACTACCCCGGGACAGGCCGAAAACAGGGCGTTCTATGGCTACACCTTC.

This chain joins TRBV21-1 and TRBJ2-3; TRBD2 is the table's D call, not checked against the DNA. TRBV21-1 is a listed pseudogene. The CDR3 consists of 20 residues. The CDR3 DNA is TGTGCCAGCAGCAAAGCCCTGGGACTAGCGGGAGGCCTTGGCACAGATACGCAGTATTTT. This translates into CASSKALGLAGGLGTDTQYF.

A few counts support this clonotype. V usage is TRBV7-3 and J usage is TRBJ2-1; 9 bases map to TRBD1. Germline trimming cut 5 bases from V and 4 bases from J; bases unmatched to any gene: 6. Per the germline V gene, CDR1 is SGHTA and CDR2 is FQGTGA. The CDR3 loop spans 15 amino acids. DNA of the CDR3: TGTGCCAGCAGCCTGGACAGGGGAAAATACAATGAGCAGTTCTTC. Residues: CASSLDRGKYNEQFF.

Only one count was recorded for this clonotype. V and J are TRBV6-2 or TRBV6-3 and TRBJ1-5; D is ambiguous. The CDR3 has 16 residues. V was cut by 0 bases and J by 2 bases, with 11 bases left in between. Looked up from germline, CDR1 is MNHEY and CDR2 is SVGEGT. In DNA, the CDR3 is TGTGCCAGCAGTTACTCGCACGGAGTCGGCAATCAGCCCCAGCATTTT. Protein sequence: CASSYSHGVGNQPQHF.

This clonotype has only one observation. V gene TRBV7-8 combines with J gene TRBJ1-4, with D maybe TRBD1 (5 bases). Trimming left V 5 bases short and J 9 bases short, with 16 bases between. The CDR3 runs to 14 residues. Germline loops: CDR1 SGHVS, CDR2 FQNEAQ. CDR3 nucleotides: TGTGCCAGCAGCCGGGGGGTAGTGGGGAAAAAACTGTTTTTT. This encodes CASSRGVVGKKLFF.

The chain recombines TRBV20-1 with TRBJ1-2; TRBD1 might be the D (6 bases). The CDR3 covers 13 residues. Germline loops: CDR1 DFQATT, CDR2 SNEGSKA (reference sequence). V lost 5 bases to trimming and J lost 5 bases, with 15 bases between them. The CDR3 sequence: CSAPPLQGYGYTF. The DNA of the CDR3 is TGCAGTGCTCCCCCCTTACAGGGATATGGCTACACCTTC.

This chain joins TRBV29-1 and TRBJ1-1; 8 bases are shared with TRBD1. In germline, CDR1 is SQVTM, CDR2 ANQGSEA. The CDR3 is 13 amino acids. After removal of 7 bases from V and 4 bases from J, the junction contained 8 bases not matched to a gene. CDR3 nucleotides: TGCAGCGCGGCGACAGGGGTGAGCACTGAAGCTTTCTTT. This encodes CSAATGVSTEAFF.

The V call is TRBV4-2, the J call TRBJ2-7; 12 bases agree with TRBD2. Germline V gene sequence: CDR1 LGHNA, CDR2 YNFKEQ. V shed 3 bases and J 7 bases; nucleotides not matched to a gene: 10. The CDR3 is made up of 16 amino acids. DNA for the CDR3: TGTGCCAGCAGCCACCTGGGACTAGCGGGTAACAATGAGCAGTACTTC. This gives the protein CASSHLGLAGNNEQYF.

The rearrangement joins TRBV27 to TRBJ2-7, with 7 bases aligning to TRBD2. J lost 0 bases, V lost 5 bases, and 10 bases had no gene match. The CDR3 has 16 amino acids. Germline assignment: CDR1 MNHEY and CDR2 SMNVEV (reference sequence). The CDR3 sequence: CASSPSSAGVSYEQYF. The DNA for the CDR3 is TGTGCCAGCAGTCCTTCATCCGCGGGAGTCTCCTACGAGCAGTACTTC.

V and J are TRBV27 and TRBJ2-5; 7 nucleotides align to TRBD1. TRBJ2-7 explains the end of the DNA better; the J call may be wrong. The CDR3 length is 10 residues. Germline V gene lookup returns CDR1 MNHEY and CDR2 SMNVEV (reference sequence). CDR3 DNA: TGTGCCGCCAGGGGGTACGAGCAGTACTTC. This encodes CAARGYEQYF.

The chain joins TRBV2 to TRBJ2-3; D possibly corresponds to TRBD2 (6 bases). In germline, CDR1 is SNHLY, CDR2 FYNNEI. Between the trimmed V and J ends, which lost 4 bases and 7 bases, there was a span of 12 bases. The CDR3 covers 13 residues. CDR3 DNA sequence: TGTGCCAGCAGTGCAAGGGACTCTAATACGCAGTATTTT. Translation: CASSARDSNTQYF.

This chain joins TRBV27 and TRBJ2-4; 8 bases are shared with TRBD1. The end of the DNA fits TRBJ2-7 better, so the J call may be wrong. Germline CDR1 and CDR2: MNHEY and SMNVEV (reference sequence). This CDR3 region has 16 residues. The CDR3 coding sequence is TGTGCCAGCAGACCTGCAGGGGGCATGATCACCTACGAGCAGTACTTC. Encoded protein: CASRPAGGMITYEQYF.

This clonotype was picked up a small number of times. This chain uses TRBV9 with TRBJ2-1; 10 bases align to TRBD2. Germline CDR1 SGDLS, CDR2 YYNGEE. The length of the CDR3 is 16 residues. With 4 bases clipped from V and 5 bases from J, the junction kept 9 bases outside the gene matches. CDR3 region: CASSPVSGRDHNEQFF. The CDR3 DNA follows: TGTGCCAGCAGCCCCGTCAGCGGGAGGGATCACAATGAGCAGTTCTTC.

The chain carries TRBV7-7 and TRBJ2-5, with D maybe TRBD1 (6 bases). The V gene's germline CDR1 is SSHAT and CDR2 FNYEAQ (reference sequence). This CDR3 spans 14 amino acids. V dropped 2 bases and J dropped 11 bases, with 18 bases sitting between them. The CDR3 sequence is CASSLTDRSYGQYF. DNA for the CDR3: TGTGCCAGCAGCTTAACCGACAGGTCCTACGGGCAGTACTTC.

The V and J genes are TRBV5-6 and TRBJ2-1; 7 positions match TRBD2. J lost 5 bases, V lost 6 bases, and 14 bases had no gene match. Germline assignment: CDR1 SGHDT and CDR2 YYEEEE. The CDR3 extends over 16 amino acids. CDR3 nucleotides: TGTGCCAGCACCCAAGTTCGGGTCGGGAGGAACAATGAGCAGTTCTTC. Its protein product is CASTQVRVGRNNEQFF.

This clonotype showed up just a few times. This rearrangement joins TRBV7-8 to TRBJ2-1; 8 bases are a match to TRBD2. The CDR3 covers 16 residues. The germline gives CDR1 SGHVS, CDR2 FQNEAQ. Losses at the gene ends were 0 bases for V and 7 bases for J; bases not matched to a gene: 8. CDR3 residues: CASSLAPGLVTNEQFF. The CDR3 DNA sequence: TGTGCCAGCAGCTTAGCTCCGGGACTAGTTACGAATGAGCAGTTCTTC.

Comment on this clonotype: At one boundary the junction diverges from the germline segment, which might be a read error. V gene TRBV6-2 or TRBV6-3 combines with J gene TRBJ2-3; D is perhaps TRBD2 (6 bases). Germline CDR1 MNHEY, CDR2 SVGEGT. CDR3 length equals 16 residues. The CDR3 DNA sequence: TGTGCCAGCAGTTACGTTGCCGGGAGCCTCACAGATGCGCAGTATTTT. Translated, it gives CASSYVAGSLTDAQYF.

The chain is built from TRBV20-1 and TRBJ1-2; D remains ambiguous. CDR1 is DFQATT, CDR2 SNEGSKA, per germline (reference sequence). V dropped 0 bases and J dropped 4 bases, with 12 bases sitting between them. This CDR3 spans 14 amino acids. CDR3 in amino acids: CSAREGSLTYGYTF. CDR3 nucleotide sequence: TGCAGTGCTAGAGAGGGGAGCCTGACCTATGGCTACACCTTC.

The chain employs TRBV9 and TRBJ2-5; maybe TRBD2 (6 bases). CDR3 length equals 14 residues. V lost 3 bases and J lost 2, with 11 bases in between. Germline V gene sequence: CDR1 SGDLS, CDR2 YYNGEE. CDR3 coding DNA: TGTGCCAGCAGCGCCGGGACTTTACAAGAGACCCAGTACTTC. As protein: CASSAGTLQETQYF.

This CDR3 reads CASSPGTGGGNEQFF. CDR3 in DNA: TGTGCCAGTAGTCCTGGGACAGGAGGAGGCAATGAGCAGTTCTTC. The rearrangement links TRBV19 to TRBJ2-1; 8 positions agree with TRBD1. V gave up 5 bases and J gave up 6 bases; unmatched junction bases: 9. The CDR3 is 15 residues long. Germline V gives CDR1 LNHDA, CDR2 SQIVND (reference sequence).

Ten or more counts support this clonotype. CDR3 residues: CASSQVDTRYEQYF. CDR3 bases: TGTGCCAGCAGCCAAGTGGACACCCGCTACGAGCAGTACTTC. This chain joins TRBV3-1 and TRBJ2-7; D might be TRBD1 (5 bases). The CDR3 consists of 14 residues. The germline gives CDR1 LGHDT, CDR2 YNNKEL (reference sequence). V shed 1 base and J shed 3 bases, with 10 bases lying between them.

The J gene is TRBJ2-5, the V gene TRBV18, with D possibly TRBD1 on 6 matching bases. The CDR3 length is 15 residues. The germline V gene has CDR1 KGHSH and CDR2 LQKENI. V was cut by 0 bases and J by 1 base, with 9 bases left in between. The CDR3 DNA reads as TGTGCCAGCTCACCACCGGGACACTCCCAAGAGACCCAGTACTTC. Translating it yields CASSPPGHSQETQYF.

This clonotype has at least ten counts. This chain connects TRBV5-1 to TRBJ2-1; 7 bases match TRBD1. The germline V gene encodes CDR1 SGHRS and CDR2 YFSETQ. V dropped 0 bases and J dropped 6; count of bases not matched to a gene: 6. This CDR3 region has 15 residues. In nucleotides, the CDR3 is TGCGCCAGCAGCTTGGTCCAGGGGGACCTCAATGAGCAGTTCTTC. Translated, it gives CASSLVQGDLNEQFF. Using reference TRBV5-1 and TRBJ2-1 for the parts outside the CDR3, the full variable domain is KAGVTQTPRYLIKTRGQQVTLSCSPISGHRSVSWYQQTPGQGLQFLFEYFSETQRNKGNFPGRFSGRQFSNSRSEMNVSTLELGDSALYLCASSLVQGDLNEQFFGPGTRLTVL.